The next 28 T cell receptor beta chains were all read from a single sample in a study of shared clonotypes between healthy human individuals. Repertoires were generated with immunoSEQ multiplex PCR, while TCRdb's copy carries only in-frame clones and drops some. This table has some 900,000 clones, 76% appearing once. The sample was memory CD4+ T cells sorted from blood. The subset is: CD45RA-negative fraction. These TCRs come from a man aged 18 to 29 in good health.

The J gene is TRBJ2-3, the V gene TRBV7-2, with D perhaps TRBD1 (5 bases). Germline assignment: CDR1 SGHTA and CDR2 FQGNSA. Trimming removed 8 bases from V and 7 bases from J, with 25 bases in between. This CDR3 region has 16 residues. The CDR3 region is CASAPSVVQGANTQYF. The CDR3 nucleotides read TGTGCCAGCGCTCCCTCGGTGGTTCAAGGGGCGAATACGCAGTATTTT.

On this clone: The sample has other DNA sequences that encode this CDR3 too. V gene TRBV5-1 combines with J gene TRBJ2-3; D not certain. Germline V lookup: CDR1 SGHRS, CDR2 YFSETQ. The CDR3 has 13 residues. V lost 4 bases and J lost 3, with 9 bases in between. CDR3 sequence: CASSLQFTDTQYF. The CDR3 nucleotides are TGCGCCAGCAGCCTCCAATTTACAGATACGCAGTATTTT.

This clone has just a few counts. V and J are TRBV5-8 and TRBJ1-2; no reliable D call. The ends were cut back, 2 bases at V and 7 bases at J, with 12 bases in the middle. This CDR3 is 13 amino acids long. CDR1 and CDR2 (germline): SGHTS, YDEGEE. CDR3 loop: CASSFGVRFGYTF. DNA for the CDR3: TGTGCCAGCAGCTTCGGCGTAAGGTTTGGCTACACCTTC.

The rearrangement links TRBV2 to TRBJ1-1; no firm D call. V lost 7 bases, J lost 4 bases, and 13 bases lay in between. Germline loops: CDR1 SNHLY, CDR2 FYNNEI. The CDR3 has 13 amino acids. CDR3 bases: TGTGCCAGCAAGAGGGAGGGTTCCACTGAAGCTTTCTTT. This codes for CASKREGSTEAFF.

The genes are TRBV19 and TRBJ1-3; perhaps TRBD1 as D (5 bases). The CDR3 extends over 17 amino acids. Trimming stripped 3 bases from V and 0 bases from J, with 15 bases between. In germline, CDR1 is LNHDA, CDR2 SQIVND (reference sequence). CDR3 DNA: TGTGCCAGTAGTATTTTTCTCGGGACTTCCTCTGGAAACACCATATATTTT. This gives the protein CASSIFLGTSSGNTIYF. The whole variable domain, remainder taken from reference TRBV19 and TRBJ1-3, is DGGITQSPKYLFRKEGQNVTLSCEQNLNHDAMYWYRQDPGQGLRLIYYSQIVNDFQKGDIAEGYSVSREKKESFPLTVTSAQKNPTAFYLCASSIFLGTSSGNTIYFGEGSWLTVV.

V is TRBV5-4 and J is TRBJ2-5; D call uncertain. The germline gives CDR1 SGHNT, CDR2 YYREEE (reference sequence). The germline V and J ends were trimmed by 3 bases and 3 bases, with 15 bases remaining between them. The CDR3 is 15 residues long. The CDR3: CASSSTNLGKETQYF. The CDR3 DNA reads TGTGCCAGCAGCTCAACAAACCTTGGGAAAGAGACCCAGTACTTC. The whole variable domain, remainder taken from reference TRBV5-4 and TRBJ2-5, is ETGVTQSPTHLIKTRGQQVTLRCSSQSGHNTVSWYQQALGQGPQFIFQYYREEENGRGNFPPRFSGLQFPNYSSELNVNALELDDSALYLCASSSTNLGKETQYFGPGTRLLVL.

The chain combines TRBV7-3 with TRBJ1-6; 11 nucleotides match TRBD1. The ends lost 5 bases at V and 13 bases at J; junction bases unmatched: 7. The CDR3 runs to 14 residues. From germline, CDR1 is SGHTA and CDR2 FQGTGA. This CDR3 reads CASSLLGQGVPLHF. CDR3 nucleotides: TGTGCCAGCAGCCTTCTGGGACAGGGGGTTCCCCTCCACTTT.

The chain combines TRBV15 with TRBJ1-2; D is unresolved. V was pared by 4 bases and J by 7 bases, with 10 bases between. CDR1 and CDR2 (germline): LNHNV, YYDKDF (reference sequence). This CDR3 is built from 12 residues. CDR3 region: CATSIEESGYTF. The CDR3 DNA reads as TGTGCCACCAGCATAGAGGAAAGTGGCTACACCTTC.

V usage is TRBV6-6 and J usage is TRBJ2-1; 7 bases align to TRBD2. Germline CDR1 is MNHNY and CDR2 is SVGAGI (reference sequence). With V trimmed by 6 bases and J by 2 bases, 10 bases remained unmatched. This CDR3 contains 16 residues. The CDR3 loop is CASRLTSASTYNEQFF. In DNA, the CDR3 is TGTGCCAGCAGGTTAACTAGCGCATCTACCTACAATGAGCAGTTCTTC.

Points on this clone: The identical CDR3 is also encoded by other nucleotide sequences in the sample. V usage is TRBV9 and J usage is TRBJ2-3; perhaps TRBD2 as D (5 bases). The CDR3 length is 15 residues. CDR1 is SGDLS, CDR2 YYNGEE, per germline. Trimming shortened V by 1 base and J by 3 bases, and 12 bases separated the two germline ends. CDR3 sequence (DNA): TGTGCCAGCAGCGTAACTAGATTAAGTACAGATACGCAGTATTTT. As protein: CASSVTRLSTDTQYF.

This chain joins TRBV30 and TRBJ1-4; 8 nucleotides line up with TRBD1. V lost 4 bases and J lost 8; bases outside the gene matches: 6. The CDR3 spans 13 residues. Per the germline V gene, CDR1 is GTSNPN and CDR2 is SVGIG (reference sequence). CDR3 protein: CAWNAGGGEKLFF. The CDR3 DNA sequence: TGTGCCTGGAACGCAGGGGGCGGCGAAAAACTGTTTTTT.

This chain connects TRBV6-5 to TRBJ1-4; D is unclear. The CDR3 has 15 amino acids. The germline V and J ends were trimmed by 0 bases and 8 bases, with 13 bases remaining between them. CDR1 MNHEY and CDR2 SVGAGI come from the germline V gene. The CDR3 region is CASSYSPSDKEKLFF. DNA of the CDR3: TGTGCCAGCAGTTACTCCCCCTCTGATAAGGAAAAACTGTTTTTT.

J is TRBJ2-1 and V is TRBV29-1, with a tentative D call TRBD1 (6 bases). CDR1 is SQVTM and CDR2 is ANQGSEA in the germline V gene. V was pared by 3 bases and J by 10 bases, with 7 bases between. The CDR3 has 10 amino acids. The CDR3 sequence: CSVDQGEQFF. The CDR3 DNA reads TGCAGCGTTGACCAGGGGGAGCAGTTCTTC.

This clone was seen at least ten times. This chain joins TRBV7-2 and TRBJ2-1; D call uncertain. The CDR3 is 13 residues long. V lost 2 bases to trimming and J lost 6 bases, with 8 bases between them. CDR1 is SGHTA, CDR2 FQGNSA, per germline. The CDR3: CASSLNAFNEQFF. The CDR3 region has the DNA TGTGCCAGCAGCTTAAACGCGTTCAATGAGCAGTTCTTC.

The CDR3 spells CASSERGQGKNYGYTF. CDR3 DNA: TGTGCCAGCAGTGAAAGGGGACAGGGAAAAAACTATGGCTACACCTTC. The chain recombines TRBV25-1 with TRBJ1-2; 9 bases are shared with TRBD1. After removal of 2 bases from V and 2 bases from J, the junction contained 6 bases not matched to a gene. Germline V lookup: CDR1 MGHDK, CDR2 SYGVNS. This CDR3 is built from 16 residues.

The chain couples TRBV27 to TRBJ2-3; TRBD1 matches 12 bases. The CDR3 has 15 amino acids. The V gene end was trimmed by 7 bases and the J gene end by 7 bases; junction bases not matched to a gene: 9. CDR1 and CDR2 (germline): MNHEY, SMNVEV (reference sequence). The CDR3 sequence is CASKPAGQGANTQYF. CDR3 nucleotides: TGTGCCAGCAAACCCGCGGGACAGGGGGCAAATACGCAGTATTTT.

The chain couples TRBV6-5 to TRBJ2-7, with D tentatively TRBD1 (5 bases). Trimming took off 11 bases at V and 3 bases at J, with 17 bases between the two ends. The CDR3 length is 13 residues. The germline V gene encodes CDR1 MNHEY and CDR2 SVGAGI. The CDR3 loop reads CAGPLKRGYEQYF. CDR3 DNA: TGTGCCGGTCCCCTTAAAAGGGGCTACGAGCAGTACTTC.

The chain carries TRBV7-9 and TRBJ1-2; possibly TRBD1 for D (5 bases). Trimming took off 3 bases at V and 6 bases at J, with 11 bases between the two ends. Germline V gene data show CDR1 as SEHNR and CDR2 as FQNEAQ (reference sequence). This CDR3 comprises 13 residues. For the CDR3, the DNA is TGTGCCAGCAGCTTGGTAGGGGTTGATGGCTACACCTTC. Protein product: CASSLVGVDGYTF.

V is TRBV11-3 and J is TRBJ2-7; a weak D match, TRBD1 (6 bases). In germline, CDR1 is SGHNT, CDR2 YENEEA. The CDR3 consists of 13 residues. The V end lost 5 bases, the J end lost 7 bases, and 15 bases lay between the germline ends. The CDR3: CASSRSQGWEQYF. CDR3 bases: TGTGCCAGCAGCCGATCCCAGGGGTGGGAGCAGTACTTC.

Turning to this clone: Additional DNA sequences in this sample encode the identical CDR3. The CDR3 sequence is CASSFRQGQETQYF. DNA of the CDR3: TGTGCCAGCAGCTTTCGACAGGGCCAAGAGACCCAGTACTTC. The chain employs TRBV7-2 and TRBJ2-5, with TRBD1 identical over 7 bases. Germline V gene data show CDR1 as SGHTA and CDR2 as FQGNSA. V trimming: 3 bases; J trimming: 1 base; junction bases outside the gene matches: 2. The length of the CDR3 is 14 residues.

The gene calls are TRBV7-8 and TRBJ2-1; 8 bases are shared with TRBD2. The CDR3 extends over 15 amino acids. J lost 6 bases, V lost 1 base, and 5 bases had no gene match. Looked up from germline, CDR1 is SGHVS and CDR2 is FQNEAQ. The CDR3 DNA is TGTGCCAGCAGCTTAGATTATCGGGGGGGCAATGAGCAGTTCTTC. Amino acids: CASSLDYRGGNEQFF.

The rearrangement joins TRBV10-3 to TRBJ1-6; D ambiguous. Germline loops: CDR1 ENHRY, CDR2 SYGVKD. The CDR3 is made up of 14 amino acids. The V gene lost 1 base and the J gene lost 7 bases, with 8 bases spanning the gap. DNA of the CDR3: TGTGCCATCAGTGAGTTGCCCCCGAATTCACCCCTCCACTTT. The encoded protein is CAISELPPNSPLHF.

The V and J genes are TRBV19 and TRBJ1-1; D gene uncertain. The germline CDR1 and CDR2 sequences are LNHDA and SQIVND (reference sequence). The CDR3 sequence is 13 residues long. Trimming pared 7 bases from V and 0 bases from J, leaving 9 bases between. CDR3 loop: CASTAEMNTEAFF. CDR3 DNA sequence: TGTGCCAGTACGGCAGAAATGAACACTGAAGCTTTCTTT.

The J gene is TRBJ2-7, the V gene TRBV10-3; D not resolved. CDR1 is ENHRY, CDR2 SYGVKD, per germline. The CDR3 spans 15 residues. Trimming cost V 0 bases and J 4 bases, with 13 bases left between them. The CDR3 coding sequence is TGTGCCATCAGTGAGTCCAGCGCGGTCTGGTACGAGCAGTACTTC. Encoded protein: CAISESSAVWYEQYF.

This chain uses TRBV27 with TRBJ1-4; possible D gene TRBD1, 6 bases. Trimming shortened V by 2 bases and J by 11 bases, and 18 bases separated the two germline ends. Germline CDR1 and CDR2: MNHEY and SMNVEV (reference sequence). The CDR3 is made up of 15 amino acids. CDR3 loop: CASSLQGTPPGKLFF. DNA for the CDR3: TGTGCCAGCAGTTTACAGGGGACCCCCCCAGGGAAACTGTTTTTT.

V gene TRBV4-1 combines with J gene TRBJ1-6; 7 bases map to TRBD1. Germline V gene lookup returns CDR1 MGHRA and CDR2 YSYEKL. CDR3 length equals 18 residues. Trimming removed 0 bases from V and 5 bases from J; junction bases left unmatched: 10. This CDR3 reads CASSQDPTGATNNSPLHF. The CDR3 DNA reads TGCGCCAGCAGCCAAGATCCTACAGGGGCGACAAATAATTCACCCCTCCACTTT.

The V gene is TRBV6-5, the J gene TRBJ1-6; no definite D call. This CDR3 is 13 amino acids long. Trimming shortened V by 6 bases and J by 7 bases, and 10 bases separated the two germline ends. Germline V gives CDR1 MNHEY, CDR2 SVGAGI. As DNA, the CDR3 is TGTGCCAGCAGACCCTCGACAAATTCACCCCTCCACTTT. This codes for CASRPSTNSPLHF.

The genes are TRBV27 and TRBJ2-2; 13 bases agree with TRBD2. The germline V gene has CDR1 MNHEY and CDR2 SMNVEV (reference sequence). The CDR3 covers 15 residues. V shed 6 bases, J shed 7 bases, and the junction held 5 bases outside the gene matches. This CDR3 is CASSYRLAGGGELFF. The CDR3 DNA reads TGTGCCAGCAGCTACAGACTAGCGGGGGGCGGGGAGCTGTTTTTT.